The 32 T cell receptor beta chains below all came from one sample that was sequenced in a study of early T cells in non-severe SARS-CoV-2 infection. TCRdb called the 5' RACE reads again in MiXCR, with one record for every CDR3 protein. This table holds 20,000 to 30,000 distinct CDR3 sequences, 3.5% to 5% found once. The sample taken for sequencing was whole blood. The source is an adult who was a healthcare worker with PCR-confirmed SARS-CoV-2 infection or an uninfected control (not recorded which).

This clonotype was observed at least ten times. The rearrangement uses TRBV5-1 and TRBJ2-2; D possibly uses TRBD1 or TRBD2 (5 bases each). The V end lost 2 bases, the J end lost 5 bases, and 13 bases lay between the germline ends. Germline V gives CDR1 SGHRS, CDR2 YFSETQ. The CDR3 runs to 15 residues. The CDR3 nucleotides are TGCGCCAGCAGCTTATCGGGGCGCCTAACCGGGGAGCTGTTTTTT. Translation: CASSLSGRLTGELFF.

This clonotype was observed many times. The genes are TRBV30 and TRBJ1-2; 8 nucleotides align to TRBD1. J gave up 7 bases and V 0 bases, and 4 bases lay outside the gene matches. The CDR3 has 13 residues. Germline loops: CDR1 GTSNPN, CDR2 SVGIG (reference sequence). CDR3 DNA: TGTGCCTGGAGTGTAAGGCAGGGGGCTGGCTACACCTTC. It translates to CAWSVRQGAGYTF.

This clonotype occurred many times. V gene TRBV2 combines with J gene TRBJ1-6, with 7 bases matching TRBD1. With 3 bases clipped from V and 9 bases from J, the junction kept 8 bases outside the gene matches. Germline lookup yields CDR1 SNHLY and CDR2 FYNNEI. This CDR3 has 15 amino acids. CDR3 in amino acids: CASSEAGTASSPLHF. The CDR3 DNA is TGTGCCAGCAGTGAGGCGGGGACAGCAAGTTCACCCCTCCACTTT.

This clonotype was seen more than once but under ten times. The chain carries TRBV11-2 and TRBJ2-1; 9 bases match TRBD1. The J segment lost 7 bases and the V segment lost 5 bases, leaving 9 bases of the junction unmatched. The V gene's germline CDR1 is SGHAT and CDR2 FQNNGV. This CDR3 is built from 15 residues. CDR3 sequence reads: CASSEDRGVWNEQFF. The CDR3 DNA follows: TGTGCCAGCAGCGAGGACAGGGGAGTGTGGAATGAGCAGTTCTTC.

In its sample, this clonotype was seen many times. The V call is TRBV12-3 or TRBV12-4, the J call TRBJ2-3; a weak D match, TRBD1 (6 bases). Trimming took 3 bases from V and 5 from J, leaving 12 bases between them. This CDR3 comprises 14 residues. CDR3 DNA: TGTGCCAGCAGTTTTCAGGGGCACAAAGATACGCAGTATTTT. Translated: CASSFQGHKDTQYF.

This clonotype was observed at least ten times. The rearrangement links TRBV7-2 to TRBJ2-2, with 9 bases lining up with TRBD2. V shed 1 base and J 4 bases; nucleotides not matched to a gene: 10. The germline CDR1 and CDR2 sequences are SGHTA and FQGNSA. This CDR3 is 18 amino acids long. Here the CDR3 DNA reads TGTGCCAGCAGCTTAGAGGCTAGCGGGGTACCAATCACCGGGGAGCTGTTTTTT. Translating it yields CASSLEASGVPITGELFF.

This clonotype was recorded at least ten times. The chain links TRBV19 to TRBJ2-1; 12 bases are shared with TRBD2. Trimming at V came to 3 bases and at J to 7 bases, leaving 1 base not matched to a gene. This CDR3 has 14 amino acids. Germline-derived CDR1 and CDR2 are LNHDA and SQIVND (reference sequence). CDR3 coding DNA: TGTGCCAGTAGTATTCTAGCGGGGGGGAATGAGCAGTTCTTC. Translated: CASSILAGGNEQFF. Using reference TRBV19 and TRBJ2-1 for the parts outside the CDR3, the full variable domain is DGGITQSPKYLFRKEGQNVTLSCEQNLNHDAMYWYRQDPGQGLRLIYYSQIVNDFQKGDIAEGYSVSREKKESFPLTVTSAQKNPTAFYLCASSILAGGNEQFFGPGTRLTVL.

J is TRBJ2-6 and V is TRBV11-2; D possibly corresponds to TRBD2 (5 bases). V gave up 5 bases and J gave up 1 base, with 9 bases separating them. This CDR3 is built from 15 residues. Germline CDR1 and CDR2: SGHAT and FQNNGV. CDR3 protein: CASSPWRSGANVLTF. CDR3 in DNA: TGTGCCAGCAGCCCTTGGAGGTCTGGGGCCAACGTCCTGACTTTC.

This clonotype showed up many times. In DNA form, the CDR3 reads TGTGCCAGTAGTATAGGACTCGGGGCCAACGTCCTGACTTTC. Translating it yields CASSIGLGANVLTF. J is TRBJ2-6 and V is TRBV19; D gene ambiguous. CDR1 LNHDA and CDR2 SQIVND come from the germline V gene (reference sequence). Trimming took off 1 base at V and 4 bases at J, with 5 bases between the two ends. The CDR3 totals 14 residues. The full variable domain, with the rest looked up from reference TRBV19 and TRBJ2-6, is DGGITQSPKYLFRKEGQNVTLSCEQNLNHDAMYWYRQDPGQGLRLIYYSQIVNDFQKGDIAEGYSVSREKKESFPLTVTSAQKNPTAFYLCASSIGLGANVLTFGAGSRLTVL.

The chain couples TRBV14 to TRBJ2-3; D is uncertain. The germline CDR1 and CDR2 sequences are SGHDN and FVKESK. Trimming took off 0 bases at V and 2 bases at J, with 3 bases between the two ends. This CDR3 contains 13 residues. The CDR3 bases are TGTGCCAGCAGCCAAGATCTCACAGATACGCAGTATTTT. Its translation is CASSQDLTDTQYF.

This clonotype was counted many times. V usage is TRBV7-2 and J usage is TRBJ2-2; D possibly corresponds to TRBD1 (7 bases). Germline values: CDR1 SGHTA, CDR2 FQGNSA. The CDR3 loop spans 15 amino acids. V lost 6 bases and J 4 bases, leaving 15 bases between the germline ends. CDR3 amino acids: CASRLNRGGTGELFF. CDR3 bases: TGTGCCAGCAGACTCAACAGGGGAGGCACCGGGGAGCTGTTTTTT.

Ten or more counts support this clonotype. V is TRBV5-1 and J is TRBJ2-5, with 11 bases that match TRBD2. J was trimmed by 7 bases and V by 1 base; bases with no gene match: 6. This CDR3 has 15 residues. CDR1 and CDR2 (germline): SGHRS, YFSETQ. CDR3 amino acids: CASSLQLAGESTQYF. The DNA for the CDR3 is TGCGCCAGCAGCTTGCAACTAGCGGGGGAGTCGACCCAGTACTTC.

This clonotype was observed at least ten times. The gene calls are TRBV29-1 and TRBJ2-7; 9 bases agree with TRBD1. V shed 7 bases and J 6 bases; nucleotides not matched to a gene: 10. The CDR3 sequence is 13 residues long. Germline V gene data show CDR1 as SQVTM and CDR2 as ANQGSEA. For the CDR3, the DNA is TGCAGCGCCGGAGGGACAGGGCTCCCCGAGCAGTACTTC. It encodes CSAGGTGLPEQYF.

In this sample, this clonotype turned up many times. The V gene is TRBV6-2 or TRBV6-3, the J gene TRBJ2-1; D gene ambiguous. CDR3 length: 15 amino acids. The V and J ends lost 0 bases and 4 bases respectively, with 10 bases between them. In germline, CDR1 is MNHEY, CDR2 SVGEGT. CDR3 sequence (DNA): TGTGCCAGCAGTTACTCGCGACTTGGATACAATGAGCAGTTCTTC. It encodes CASSYSRLGYNEQFF.

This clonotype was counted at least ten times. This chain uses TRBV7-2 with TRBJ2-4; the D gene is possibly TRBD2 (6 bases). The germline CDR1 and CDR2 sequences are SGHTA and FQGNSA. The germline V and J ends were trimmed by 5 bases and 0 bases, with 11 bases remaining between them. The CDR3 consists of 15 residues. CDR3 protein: CASSPGGGAKNIQYF. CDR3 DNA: TGTGCCAGCAGCCCTGGGGGAGGAGCCAAAAACATTCAGTACTTC.

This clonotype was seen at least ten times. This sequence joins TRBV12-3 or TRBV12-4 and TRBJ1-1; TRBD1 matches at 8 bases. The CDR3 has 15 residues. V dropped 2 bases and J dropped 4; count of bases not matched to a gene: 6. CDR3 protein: CASSLKPTGGTEAFF. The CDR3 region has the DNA TGTGCCAGCAGTTTAAAACCCACAGGGGGCACTGAAGCTTTCTTT.

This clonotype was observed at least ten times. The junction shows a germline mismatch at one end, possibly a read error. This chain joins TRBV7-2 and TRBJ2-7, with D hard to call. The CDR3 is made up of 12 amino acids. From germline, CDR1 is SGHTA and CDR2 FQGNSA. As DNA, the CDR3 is TGTGCCAGCAGCTTAGTGAGTCAGTCGATGATCTTC. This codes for CASSLVSQSMIF.

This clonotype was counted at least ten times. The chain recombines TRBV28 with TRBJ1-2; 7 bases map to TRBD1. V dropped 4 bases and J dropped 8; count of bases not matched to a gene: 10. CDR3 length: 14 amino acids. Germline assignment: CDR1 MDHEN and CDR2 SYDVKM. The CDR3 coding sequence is TGTGCCAGCAGTTCCCCCACAGGGGTATTCGGCTACACCTTC. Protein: CASSSPTGVFGYTF.

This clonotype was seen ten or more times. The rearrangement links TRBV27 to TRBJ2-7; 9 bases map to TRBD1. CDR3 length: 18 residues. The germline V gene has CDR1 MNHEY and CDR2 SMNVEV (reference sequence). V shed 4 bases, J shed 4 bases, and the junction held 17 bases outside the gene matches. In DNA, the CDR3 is TGTGCCAGCAGTTATATAGGCCCTTCTAGGGACAGGGCTTACGAGCAGTACTTC. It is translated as CASSYIGPSRDRAYEQYF.

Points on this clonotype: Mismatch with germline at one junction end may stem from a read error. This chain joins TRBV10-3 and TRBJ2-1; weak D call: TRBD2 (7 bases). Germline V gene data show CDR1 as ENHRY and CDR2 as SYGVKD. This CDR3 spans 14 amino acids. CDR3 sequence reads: CAISERGAYNEQFF. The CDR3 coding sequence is TGTGCCATCAGTGAGCGGGGGGCCTACAATGAACAGTTCTTC.

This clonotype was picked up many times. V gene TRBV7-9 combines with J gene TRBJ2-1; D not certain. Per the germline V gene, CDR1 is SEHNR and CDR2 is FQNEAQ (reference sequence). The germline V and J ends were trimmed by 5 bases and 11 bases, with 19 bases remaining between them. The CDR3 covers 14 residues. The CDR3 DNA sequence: TGTGCCAGCAGCCGCACTTGGCCTGGTGAGAAGCAGTTCTTC. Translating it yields CASSRTWPGEKQFF. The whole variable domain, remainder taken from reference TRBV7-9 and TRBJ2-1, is DTGVSQNPRHKITKRGQNVTFRCDPISEHNRLYWYRQTLGQGPEFLTYFQNEAQLEKSRLLSDRFSAERPKGSFSTLEIQRTEQGDSAMYLCASSRTWPGEKQFFGPGTRLTVL.

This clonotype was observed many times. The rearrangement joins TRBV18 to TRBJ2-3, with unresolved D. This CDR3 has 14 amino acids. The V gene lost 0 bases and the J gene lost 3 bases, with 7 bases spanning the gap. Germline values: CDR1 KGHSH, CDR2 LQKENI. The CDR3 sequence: CASSPPRRTDTQYF. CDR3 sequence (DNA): TGTGCCAGCTCACCACCCCGGAGAACAGATACGCAGTATTTT.

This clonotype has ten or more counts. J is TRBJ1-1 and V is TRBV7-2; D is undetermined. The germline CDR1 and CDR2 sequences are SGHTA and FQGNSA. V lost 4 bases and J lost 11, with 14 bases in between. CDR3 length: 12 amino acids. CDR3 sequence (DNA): TGTGCCAGCAGCTGGGAGTCTACCGCGGCTTTCTTT. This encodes CASSWESTAAFF. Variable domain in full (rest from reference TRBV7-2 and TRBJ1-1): GAGVSQSPSNKVTEKGKDVELRCDPISGHTALYWYRQSLGQGLEFLIYFQGNSAPDKSGLPSDRFSAERTGGSVSTLTIQRTQQEDSAVYLCASSWESTAAFFGQGTRLTVV.

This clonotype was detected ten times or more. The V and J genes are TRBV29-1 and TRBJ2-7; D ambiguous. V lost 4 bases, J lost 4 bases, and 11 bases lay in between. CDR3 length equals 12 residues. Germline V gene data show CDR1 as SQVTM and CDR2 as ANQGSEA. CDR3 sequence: CSVVVQTYEQYF. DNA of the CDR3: TGCAGCGTTGTAGTACAGACTTACGAGCAGTACTTC.

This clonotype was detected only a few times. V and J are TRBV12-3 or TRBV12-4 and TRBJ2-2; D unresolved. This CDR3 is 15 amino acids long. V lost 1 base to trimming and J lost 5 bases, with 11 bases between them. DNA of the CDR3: TGTGCCAGCAGTTTAGGGGCTCGAGAGACCGGGGAGCTGTTTTTT. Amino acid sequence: CASSLGARETGELFF.

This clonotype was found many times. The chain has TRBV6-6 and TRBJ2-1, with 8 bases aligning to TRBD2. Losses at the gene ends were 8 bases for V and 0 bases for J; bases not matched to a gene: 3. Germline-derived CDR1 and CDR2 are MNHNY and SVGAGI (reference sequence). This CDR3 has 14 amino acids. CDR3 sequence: CASSGGASYNEQFF. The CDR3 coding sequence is TGTGCCAGCTCCGGGGGGGCCTCCTACAATGAGCAGTTCTTC.

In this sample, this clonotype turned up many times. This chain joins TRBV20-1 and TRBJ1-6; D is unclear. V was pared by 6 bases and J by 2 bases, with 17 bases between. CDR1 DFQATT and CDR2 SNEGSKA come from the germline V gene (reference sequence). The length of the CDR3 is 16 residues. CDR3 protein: CSASSDHEAYNSPLHF. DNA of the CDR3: TGCAGTGCCTCAAGTGACCACGAGGCCTATAATTCACCCCTCCACTTT.

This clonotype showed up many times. Here the CDR3 DNA reads TGTGCCAGCAGTTCCGCGACAGGGGTCAGTGAAAAACTGTTTTTT. Its protein product is CASSSATGVSEKLFF. The chain combines TRBV6-6 with TRBJ1-4; TRBD1 matches 8 bases. The CDR3 runs to 15 residues. Germline assignment: CDR1 MNHNY and CDR2 SVGAGI (reference sequence). J gave up 7 bases and V 4 bases, and 8 bases lay outside the gene matches.

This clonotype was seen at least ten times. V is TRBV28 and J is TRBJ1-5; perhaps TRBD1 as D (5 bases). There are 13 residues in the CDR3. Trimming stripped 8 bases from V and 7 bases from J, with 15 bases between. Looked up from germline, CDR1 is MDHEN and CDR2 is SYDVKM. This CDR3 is CASVPDSIQPQHF. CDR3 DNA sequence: TGTGCCAGCGTCCCAGACAGCATACAGCCCCAGCATTTT.

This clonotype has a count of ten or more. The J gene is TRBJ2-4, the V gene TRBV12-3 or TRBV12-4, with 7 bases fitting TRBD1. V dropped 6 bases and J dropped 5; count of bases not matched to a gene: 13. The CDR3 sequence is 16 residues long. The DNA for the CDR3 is TGTGCCAGCAGCCCCAGGGGGTTTCCTGCCGAAAACATTCAGTACTTC. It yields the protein CASSPRGFPAENIQYF.

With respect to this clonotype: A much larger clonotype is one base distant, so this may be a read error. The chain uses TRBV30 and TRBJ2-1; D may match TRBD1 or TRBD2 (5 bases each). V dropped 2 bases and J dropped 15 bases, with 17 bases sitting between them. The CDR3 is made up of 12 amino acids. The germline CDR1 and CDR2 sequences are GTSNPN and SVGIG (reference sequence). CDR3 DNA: TGTGCCTGGAGTACATGGGACGAGAGGGTGTTCTTC. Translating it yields CAWSTWDERVFF.

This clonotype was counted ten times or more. The CDR3 coding sequence is TGTGCCAGCAGCTTATTATCTCAGGGGCAGGATGGCTACACCTTC. Its translation is CASSLLSQGQDGYTF. This chain links TRBV7-9 with TRBJ1-2; the D gene is possibly TRBD1 (6 bases). This CDR3 contains 15 residues. Germline V gene lookup returns CDR1 SEHNR and CDR2 FQNEAQ (reference sequence). Trimming took off 2 bases at V and 6 bases at J, with 16 bases between the two ends.